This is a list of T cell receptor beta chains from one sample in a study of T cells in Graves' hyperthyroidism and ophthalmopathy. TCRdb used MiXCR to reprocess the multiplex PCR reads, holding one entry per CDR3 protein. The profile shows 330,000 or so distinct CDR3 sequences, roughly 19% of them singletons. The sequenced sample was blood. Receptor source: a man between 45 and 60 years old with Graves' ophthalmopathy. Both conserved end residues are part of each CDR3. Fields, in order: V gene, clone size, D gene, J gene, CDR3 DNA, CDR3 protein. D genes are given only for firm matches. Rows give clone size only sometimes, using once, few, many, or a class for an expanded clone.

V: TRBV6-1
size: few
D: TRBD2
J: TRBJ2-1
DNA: TGTGCCAGCTCGTCGCTAGCGGTCTTGAGTGAGCAGTTCTTC
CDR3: CASSSLAVLSEQFF

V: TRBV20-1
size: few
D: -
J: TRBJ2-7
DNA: TGCAGTGCCGCTCAGGGCAACGAGCAGTACTTC
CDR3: CSAAQGNEQYF

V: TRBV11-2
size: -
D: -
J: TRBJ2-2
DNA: TGTGCCAGCAGCCCCACCTTGGGGGGGCGCACCGGGGAGCTGTTTTTT
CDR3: CASSPTLGGRTGELFF

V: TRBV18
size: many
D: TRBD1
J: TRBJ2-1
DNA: TGTGCCAGCTCACCAAGGATCTCGGGACAGGGGTCAAATGAGCAGTTCTTC
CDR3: CASSPRISGQGSNEQFF

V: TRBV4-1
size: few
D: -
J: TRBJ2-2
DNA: TGCGCCAGCAGCCAAGTCGGTACAGCCGGGGAGCTGTTTTTT
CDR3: CASSQVGTAGELFF

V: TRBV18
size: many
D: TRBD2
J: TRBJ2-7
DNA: TGTGCCAGCTCACCAGTGACTAGCGGGAGGAGCACCTACGAGCAGTACTTC
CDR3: CASSPVTSGRSTYEQYF

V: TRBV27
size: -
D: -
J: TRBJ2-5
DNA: TGTGCCAGCAGTACAGACAGGAGGGGAGTGGAGACCCAGTACTTC
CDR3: CASSTDRRGVETQYF

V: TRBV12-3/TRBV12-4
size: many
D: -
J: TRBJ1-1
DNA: TGTGCCAGCAGTTTAGCCCGGGGTACCCATTTGAACACTGAAGCTTTCTTT
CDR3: CASSLARGTHLNTEAFF

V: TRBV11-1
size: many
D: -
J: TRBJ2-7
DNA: TGTGCCAGCAGCTTACAAGGGGACTACGAGCAGTACTTC
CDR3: CASSLQGDYEQYF

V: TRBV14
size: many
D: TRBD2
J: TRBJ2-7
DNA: TGTGCCAGCAGCCGCTCTAGCGGGAGGGTCTACGAGCAGTACTTC
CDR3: CASSRSSGRVYEQYF

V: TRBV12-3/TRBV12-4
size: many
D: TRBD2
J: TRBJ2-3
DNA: TGTGCCAGCAGTTTAGGGGCTAGCGGGAGTTTTGATACGCAGTATTTT
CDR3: CASSLGASGSFDTQYF

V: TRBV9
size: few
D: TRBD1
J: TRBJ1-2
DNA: TGTGCCAGCAGCCCCTCCGGGACAGGGAGAGGCTACACCTTC
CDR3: CASSPSGTGRGYTF

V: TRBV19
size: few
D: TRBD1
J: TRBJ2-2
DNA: TGTGCCACCAACTCGGGACAGGTTAACACCGGGGAGCTGTTTTTT
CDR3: CATNSGQVNTGELFF

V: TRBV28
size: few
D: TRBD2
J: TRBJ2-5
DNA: TGTGCCAGCAGTTTACCTCTAGCGGGACCCTCCGAGACCCAGTACTTC
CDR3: CASSLPLAGPSETQYF

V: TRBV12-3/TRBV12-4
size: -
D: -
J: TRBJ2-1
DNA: TGTGCCAGCAGTTTAGGGGGCACGAATGAGCAGTTCTTC
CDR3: CASSLGGTNEQFF

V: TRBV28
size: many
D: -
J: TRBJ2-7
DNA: TGTGCCAGCAGTCCCGGGGATAGCAGGCACTACGAGCAGTACTTC
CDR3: CASSPGDSRHYEQYF

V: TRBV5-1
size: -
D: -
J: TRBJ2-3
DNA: TGTGCCAGCAGCTTCTGGAGACAGACCACAGATACGCAGTATTTT
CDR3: CASSFWRQTTDTQYF

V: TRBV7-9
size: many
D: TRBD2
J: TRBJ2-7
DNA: TGTGCCAGCAGCTTAGGGGGGGGAGCCCATGGAGAGCAGTACTTC
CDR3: CASSLGGGAHGEQYF

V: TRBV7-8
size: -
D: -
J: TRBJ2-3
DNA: TGTGCCAGCAGCCTGGGATCCCCTCGTGATACGCAGTATTTT
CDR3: CASSLGSPRDTQYF

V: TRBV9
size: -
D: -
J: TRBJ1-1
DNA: TGTGCCAGCAGCGTAGACCAGGGGAGGAACACTGAAGCTTTCTTT
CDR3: CASSVDQGRNTEAFF

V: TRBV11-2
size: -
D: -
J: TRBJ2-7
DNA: TGTGCCAGCAGCTTCGGGACCTCCGGCGGCGAGCAGTACTTC
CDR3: CASSFGTSGGEQYF

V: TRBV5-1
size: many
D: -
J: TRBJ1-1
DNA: TGCGCCAGCAGCCCGGGACGGGGTAATGAAGCTTTCTTT
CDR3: CASSPGRGNEAFF

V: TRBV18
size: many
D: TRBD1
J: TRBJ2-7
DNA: TGTGCCAGCTCTCCTTCCTTTGCGGGACAGGGTTCCTACGAGCAGTACTTC
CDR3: CASSPSFAGQGSYEQYF

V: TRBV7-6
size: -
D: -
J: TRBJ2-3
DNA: TGTGCCAGCAGCTTAAGTGGGAGAGGGGCAGATACGCAGTATTTT
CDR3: CASSLSGRGADTQYF

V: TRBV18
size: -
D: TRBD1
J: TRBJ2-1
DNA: TGTGCCAGCTCACCAATGGGACAGAATGAGCAGTTCTTC
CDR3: CASSPMGQNEQFF

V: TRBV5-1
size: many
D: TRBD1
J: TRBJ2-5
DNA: TGCGCCAGCAGTTTGGACAGGGTGGTTAAGACCCAGTACTTC
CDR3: CASSLDRVVKTQYF

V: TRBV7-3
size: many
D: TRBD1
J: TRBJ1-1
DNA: TGTGCCAGCAGTCATCGGACAGGGGAAGCTTTCTTT
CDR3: CASSHRTGEAFF

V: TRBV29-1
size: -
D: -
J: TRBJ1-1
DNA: TGCAGCGTTGAAGATCCAGAAAACACTGAAGCTTTCTTT
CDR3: CSVEDPENTEAFF

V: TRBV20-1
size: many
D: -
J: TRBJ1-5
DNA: TGCAGTGCTACCCCGGGAGGGGATCTGAGCAATCAGCCCCAGCATTTT
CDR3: CSATPGGDLSNQPQHF

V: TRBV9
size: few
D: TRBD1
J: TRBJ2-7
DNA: TGTGCCAGCAGCGCCCGACCGGACAGGGTGGAGTACGAGCAGTACTTC
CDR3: CASSARPDRVEYEQYF

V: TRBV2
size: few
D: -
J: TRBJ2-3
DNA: TGTGCCAGCAGTCCGGGGACTCTCACAGATACGCAGTATTTT
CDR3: CASSPGTLTDTQYF

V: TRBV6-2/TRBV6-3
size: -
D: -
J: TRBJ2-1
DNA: TGTGCCAGCACCCAGGTAGCGACCTACAATGAGCAGTTCTTC
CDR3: CASTQVATYNEQFF

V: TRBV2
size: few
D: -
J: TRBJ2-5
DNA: TGTGCCAGCAATTACGGAGGGGGTATTGAGACCCAGTACTTC
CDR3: CASNYGGGIETQYF

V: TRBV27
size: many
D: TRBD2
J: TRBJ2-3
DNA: TGTGCCAGCAGTTTTCTGAGCGGGAGGGCCAGCACAGATACGCAGTATTTT
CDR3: CASSFLSGRASTDTQYF

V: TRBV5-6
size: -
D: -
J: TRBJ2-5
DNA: TGTGCCAGCACCGATGGGGAGTCACAGGGAGAGACCCAGTACTTC
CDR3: CASTDGESQGETQYF

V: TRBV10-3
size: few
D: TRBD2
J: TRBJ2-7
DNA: TGTGCCATCAGTGAGTCGGAGACTAGCGGTCGCGAGCAGTACTTC
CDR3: CAISESETSGREQYF